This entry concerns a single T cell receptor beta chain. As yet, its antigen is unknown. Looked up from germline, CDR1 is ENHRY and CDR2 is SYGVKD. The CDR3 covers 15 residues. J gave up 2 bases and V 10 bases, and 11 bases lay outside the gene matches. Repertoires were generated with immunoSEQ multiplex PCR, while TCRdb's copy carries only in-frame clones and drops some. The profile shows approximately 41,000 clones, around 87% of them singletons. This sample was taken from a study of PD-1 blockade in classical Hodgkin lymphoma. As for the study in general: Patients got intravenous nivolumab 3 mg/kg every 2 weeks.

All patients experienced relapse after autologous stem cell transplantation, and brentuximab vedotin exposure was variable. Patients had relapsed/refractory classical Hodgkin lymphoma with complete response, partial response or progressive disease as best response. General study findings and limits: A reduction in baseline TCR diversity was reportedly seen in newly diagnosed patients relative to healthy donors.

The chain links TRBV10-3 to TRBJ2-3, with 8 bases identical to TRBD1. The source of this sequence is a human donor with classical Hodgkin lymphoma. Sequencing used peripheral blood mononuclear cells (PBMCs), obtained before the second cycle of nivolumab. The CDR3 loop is CATQSRTGPTDTQYF. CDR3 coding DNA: TGTGCCACCCAATCTAGGACAGGGCCCACAGATACGCAGTATTTT.